The clone carrying this TCR beta chain turned up a few times. Inclusion characteristics of ophthalmopathy patients comprised a Clinical Activity Score of at least 3, a NOSPECS grade of at least 4, and duration under 3 months. Reasons for excluding patients were uncontrolled infection, other autoimmune disease, pregnancy or lactation. This sample is part of a study of T cells in Graves' hyperthyroidism and ophthalmopathy. The CDR3 length is 15 residues. Germline V lookup: CDR1 SGHRS, CDR2 YFSETQ. Trimming cost V 2 bases and J 7 bases, with 16 bases left between them. RNA transcripts were the template for amplifying TCR beta CDR3 regions. During a first-round RT-PCR of the TCR CDR3, the HTBI primer set was used. TCRdb reanalysed the multiplex PCR reads using MiXCR and keeps one entry per CDR3 protein. Of around 300,000 distinct CDR3 sequences listed, 20% to 25% were seen once; the top ten hold about 60%.

The receptor's source is a man between 25 and 39 years old with Graves' ophthalmopathy. The sample was blood. The chain carries TRBV5-1 and TRBJ2-1; possible D gene TRBD1, 6 bases. The DNA of the CDR3 is TGCGCCAGCAGCTTCAACGGCAGGGGTAGGAATGAGCAGTTCTTC. Translation: CASSFNGRGRNEQFF.